The 26 T cell receptor beta chains below come from one sample, sequenced in a study of cytomegalovirus exposure and HLA in healthy donors. PCR involved 60 Vbeta and 13 Jbeta primers. Libraries were prepared by immunoSEQ multiplex PCR; TCRdb keeps only in-frame clonotypes and omits some of them. The sample has 80,000 or so clones; approximately 71% are singletons. The sample comprised PBMCs. The receptor source for this set is a woman aged 40-49 years in good health and CMV-seronegative.

V gene TRBV28 combines with J gene TRBJ1-2; 7 bases match TRBD1. V was pared by 5 bases and J by 5 bases, with 14 bases of the junction left unmatched. The CDR3 runs 16 residues. CDR1 and CDR2 from the germline V gene are MDHEN and SYDVKM. The CDR3 protein is CASSLGYSPGGYGYTF. The CDR3 coding sequence is TGTGCCAGCAGTCTAGGTTACTCCCCAGGGGGGTATGGCTACACCTTC.

The chain recombines TRBV21-1 with TRBJ2-1; the D call of TRBD2 is as the table states it, not checked on the DNA. TRBV21-1 is annotated as a pseudogene. The CDR3 covers 15 residues. CDR3 DNA sequence: TGTGCCAGCAGTGAGGTTGGTTGGCAGTACAATGAGCAGTTCTTC. It translates to CASSEVGWQYNEQFF.

The V call is TRBV4-2, the J call TRBJ1-4; TRBD1 is a possible D gene (6 bases). Trimming shortened V by 0 bases and J by 3 bases, and 17 bases separated the two germline ends. CDR1 and CDR2 from the germline V gene are LGHNA and YNFKEQ. CDR3 length: 18 residues. In DNA form, the CDR3 reads TGTGCCAGCAGCCAAGATCGCGCGGGGGCGCGAGCTAATGAAAAACTGTTTTTT. This encodes CASSQDRAGARANEKLFF.

The V gene is TRBV6-1, the J gene TRBJ1-1; D is unclear. Trimming removed 5 bases from V and 1 base from J, with 8 bases in between. CDR1 is MNHNS and CDR2 is SASEGT in the germline V gene. This CDR3 region has 13 residues. The chain's CDR3 is CASSSRENTEAFF. In DNA, the CDR3 is TGTGCCAGCAGTAGCCGGGAGAACACTGAAGCTTTCTTT.

This chain links TRBV6-5 with TRBJ1-2; D unresolved. This CDR3 contains 13 residues. V gave up 6 bases and J gave up 4 bases, with 12 bases separating them. In germline, CDR1 is MNHEY, CDR2 SVGAGI. CDR3 protein: CASSPSPLYGYTF. CDR3 in DNA: TGTGCCAGCAGCCCCTCCCCCCTCTATGGCTACACCTTC.

The chain has TRBV7-9 and TRBJ1-2; perhaps TRBD1 as D (6 bases). Between the trimmed V and J ends, which lost 4 bases and 4 bases, there was a span of 19 bases. The CDR3 spans 16 residues. The germline V gene has CDR1 SEHNR and CDR2 FQNEAQ (reference sequence). CDR3 nucleotides: TGTGCCAGCAGCTCCGGGGGGGCGGCCTACGGCTATGGCTACACCTTC. The encoded protein is CASSSGGAAYGYGYTF.

This clone was recorded a few times. The V and J genes are TRBV6-1 and TRBJ1-1; possibly TRBD1 for D (5 bases). The CDR3 consists of 12 residues. CDR1 and CDR2 (germline): MNHNS, SASEGT. The ends were cut back, 10 bases at V and 6 bases at J, with 15 bases in the middle. The CDR3 is CAIQGGESEAFF. In nucleotides, the CDR3 is TGTGCCATCCAGGGAGGGGAATCTGAAGCTTTCTTT.

The chain is built from TRBV5-1 and TRBJ2-2, with unresolved D. The germline V gene encodes CDR1 SGHRS and CDR2 YFSETQ. There are 14 residues in the CDR3. Trimming left V 2 bases short and J 3 bases short, with 8 bases between. In nucleotides, the CDR3 is TGCGCCAGCAGCTTTGGCGGAGACACCGGGGAGCTGTTTTTT. The encoded protein is CASSFGGDTGELFF.

The chain employs TRBV28 and TRBJ1-1, with 7 bases matching TRBD1. This CDR3 spans 17 amino acids. V gave up 6 bases and J gave up 0 bases; unmatched junction bases: 13. CDR1 MDHEN and CDR2 SYDVKM come from the germline V gene. Here the CDR3 reads CASSPISTGSMNTEAFF. The CDR3 DNA reads as TGTGCCAGCAGCCCCATTTCGACAGGGTCCATGAACACTGAAGCTTTCTTT.

V and J are TRBV15 and TRBJ1-4, with unresolved D. The germline V gene encodes CDR1 LNHNV and CDR2 YYDKDF (reference sequence). V was cut by 0 bases and J by 5 bases, with 10 bases left in between. This CDR3 contains 15 residues. In nucleotides, the CDR3 is TGTGCCACCAGCAGAGATTTGGAGTCAAATGAAAAACTGTTTTTT. It specifies CATSRDLESNEKLFF.

This rearrangement joins TRBV19 to TRBJ2-5, with 11 positions matching TRBD1. Germline V gene sequence: CDR1 LNHDA, CDR2 SQIVND (reference sequence). J lost 5 bases, V lost 4 bases, and 6 bases had no gene match. The CDR3 length is 15 residues. CDR3 bases: TGTGCCAGTAGTACACGGACAGGGGGCTCCGAGACCCAGTACTTC. Translating gives CASSTRTGGSETQYF.

The CDR3 region is CASSEVVAGSGEQYF. The DNA for the CDR3 is TGTGCCAGCAGTGAAGTCGTGGCAGGGTCTGGCGAGCAGTACTTC. The chain couples TRBV2 to TRBJ2-7, with D possibly matching TRBD1 (5 bases). Germline CDR1 and CDR2: SNHLY and FYNNEI. Trimming took 1 base from V and 6 from J, leaving 16 bases between them. The CDR3 has 15 residues.

The V call is TRBV7-9, the J call TRBJ2-1; 9 nucleotides match TRBD1. CDR3 size: 15 residues. Germline assignment: CDR1 SEHNR and CDR2 FQNEAQ (reference sequence). The V and J ends lost 2 bases and 6 bases, in that order; junction bases with no gene match: 5. CDR3 protein: CASSLRGQGLNEQFF. The CDR3 DNA is TGTGCCAGCAGCTTAAGGGGACAGGGACTCAATGAGCAGTTCTTC. Variable domain in full (rest from reference TRBV7-9 and TRBJ2-1): DTGVSQNPRHKITKRGQNVTFRCDPISEHNRLYWYRQTLGQGPEFLTYFQNEAQLEKSRLLSDRFSAERPKGSFSTLEIQRTEQGDSAMYLCASSLRGQGLNEQFFGPGTRLTVL.

CDR3 residues: CASSLSEGARNGELFF. CDR3 coding DNA: TGTGCCAGCAGTTTATCAGAGGGGGCGCGGAACGGGGAGCTGTTTTTT. This rearrangement joins TRBV28 to TRBJ2-2; 7 positions match TRBD1. The germline V gene encodes CDR1 MDHEN and CDR2 SYDVKM. The ends lost 1 base at V and 7 bases at J; junction bases unmatched: 9. The CDR3 is made up of 16 amino acids.

The chain links TRBV21-1 to TRBJ2-4; the table's D call of TRBD2 was not tested on the DNA. TRBV21-1 is reported as a pseudogene. The CDR3 runs 11 residues. DNA of the CDR3: TGTGCCAGCAGCAAAGACGGCATTCAGTACTTC. It specifies CASSKDGIQYF.

The chain has TRBV6-1 and TRBJ1-5; D is ambiguous. CDR1 MNHNS and CDR2 SASEGT come from the germline V gene. V lost 5 bases, J lost 1 base, and 12 bases lay in between. This CDR3 is 15 amino acids long. The CDR3 loop is CASSPRGGSNQPQHF. The CDR3 DNA sequence: TGTGCCAGCAGTCCCCGGGGAGGGAGCAATCAGCCCCAGCATTTT.

The chain carries TRBV6-6 and TRBJ2-3, with a weak D call TRBD1 (5 bases). Germline lookup yields CDR1 MNHNY and CDR2 SVGAGI (reference sequence). V was pared by 1 base and J by 2 bases, with 13 bases between. This CDR3 comprises 16 residues. The CDR3 spells CASSYLRQQNTDTQYF. The CDR3 DNA reads TGTGCCAGCAGTTACTTGAGACAGCAGAACACAGATACGCAGTATTTT.

The rearrangement uses TRBV7-9 and TRBJ2-2; 7 nucleotides line up with TRBD1. This CDR3 is built from 15 residues. J lost 1 base, V lost 6 bases, and 5 bases had no gene match. Germline CDR1 and CDR2: SEHNR and FQNEAQ (reference sequence). CDR3 in amino acids: CASSPWTGNTGELFF. CDR3 nucleotide sequence: TGTGCCAGCAGTCCTTGGACAGGGAACACCGGGGAGCTGTTTTTT.

This clone was observed a handful of times. V gene TRBV11-2 combines with J gene TRBJ2-1; D call uncertain. The germline V and J ends were trimmed by 0 bases and 7 bases, with 13 bases remaining between them. The CDR3 sequence is 15 residues long. CDR1 SGHAT and CDR2 FQNNGV come from the germline V gene. The CDR3 DNA is TGTGCCAGCAGCTTAGAGGGTAGCTCGGATAATGAGCAGTTCTTC. Its protein product is CASSLEGSSDNEQFF.

The rearrangement uses TRBV9 and TRBJ2-5; 7 bases align to TRBD2. TRBJ2-7 matches the DNA end more closely, so the J call is doubtful. The CDR3 length is 13 residues. Germline V lookup: CDR1 SGDLS, CDR2 YYNGEE. This CDR3 is CASSVATGGEQYF. The CDR3 coding sequence is TGTGCCAGCAGCGTAGCTACGGGGGGCGAGCAGTACTTC.

V and J are TRBV5-1 and TRBJ2-7; no firm D call. Germline lookup yields CDR1 SGHRS and CDR2 YFSETQ. This CDR3 has 8 amino acids. The CDR3 bases are TGCGGAAGAGGCGAGCAGTACTTC. Encoded protein: CGRGEQYF. The whole variable domain, remainder taken from reference TRBV5-1 and TRBJ2-7, is KAGVTQTPRYLIKTRGQQVTLSCSPISGHRSVSWYQQTPGQGLQFLFEYFSETQRNKGNFPGRFSGRQFSNSRSEMNVSTLELGDSALYLCGRGEQYFGPGTRLTVT.

The chain has TRBV30 and TRBJ1-2; D gene ambiguous. CDR3 length: 14 amino acids. Germline CDR1 and CDR2: GTSNPN and SVGIG (reference sequence). V lost 3 bases to trimming and J lost 2 bases, with 13 bases between them. CDR3 in amino acids: CAWSLTGGNYGYTF. CDR3 nucleotides: TGTGCCTGGAGCCTCACCGGAGGAAACTATGGCTACACCTTC. Full variable domain (remainder filled in from reference TRBV30 and TRBJ1-2): SQTIHQWPATLVQPVGSPLSLECTVEGTSNPNLYWYRQAAGRGLQLLFYSVGIGQISSEVPQNLSASRPQDRQFILSSKKLLLSDSGFYLCAWSLTGGNYGYTFGSGTRLTVV.

The chain has TRBV7-9 and TRBJ2-7, with 7 bases identical to TRBD1. V dropped 5 bases and J dropped 1; count of bases not matched to a gene: 8. This CDR3 contains 15 residues. CDR1 is SEHNR and CDR2 is FQNEAQ in the germline V gene (reference sequence). The CDR3 DNA sequence: TGTGCCAGCAGCCTTCGACAGGGATGGTCCTACGAGCAGTACTTC. It translates to CASSLRQGWSYEQYF.

This clone was observed a few times. This chain links TRBV5-4 with TRBJ2-1, with 7 bases aligning to TRBD2. The CDR3 consists of 16 residues. The germline gives CDR1 SGHNT, CDR2 YYREEE (reference sequence). Trimming cost V 3 bases and J 0 bases; bases outside gene matches: 6. For the CDR3, the DNA is TGTGCCAGCAGCTCAGCGGGGCCTAGCTCCTACAATGAGCAGTTCTTC. It encodes CASSSAGPSSYNEQFF.

This clone was found a few times. The V gene is TRBV19, the J gene TRBJ2-5; 12 bases align to TRBD2. There are 19 residues in the CDR3. Trimming took 3 bases from V and 0 from J; bases not matched to a gene: 11. The V gene's germline CDR1 is LNHDA and CDR2 SQIVND (reference sequence). The CDR3 sequence: CASSIHPGLAGGNQETQYF. The CDR3 coding sequence is TGTGCCAGTAGTATTCATCCGGGACTAGCGGGTGGAAACCAAGAGACCCAGTACTTC.

V gene TRBV7-9 combines with J gene TRBJ1-1; a possible D gene is TRBD1 (5 bases). Germline values: CDR1 SEHNR, CDR2 FQNEAQ (reference sequence). The ends were cut back, 5 bases at V and 0 bases at J, with 16 bases in the middle. This CDR3 has 16 residues. CDR3 nucleotide sequence: TGTGCCAGCAGCCTAGGGGCGACGGATCTGAACACTGAAGCTTTCTTT. This sequence encodes CASSLGATDLNTEAFF.